This T cell receptor (beta chain) was sequenced during a study of early T cells in non-severe SARS-CoV-2 infection. Findings and caveats of the study: Missing private and CD4 specificities, VDJdb matching favored anti-spike CD8 responses.

V gave up 0 bases and J gave up 5 bases; unmatched junction bases: 14. The CDR3 has 19 residues. Germline loops: CDR1 SGDLS, CDR2 YYNGEE. The TCR library protocol was used to attach unique molecular identifiers. These identifiers were attached to individual cDNA molecules. TCRdb redid the calling of the 5' RACE reads with MiXCR, one entry per CDR3 protein. This sample has approximately 88,000 distinct CDR3 sequences, with approximately 15% found just once. This clonotype has just a few counts. What it binds is unknown. The material sequenced was whole blood. The TCR originated in an adult who was a healthcare worker with PCR-confirmed SARS-CoV-2 infection or an uninfected control (not recorded which). The genes are TRBV9 and TRBJ2-3, with TRBD2 matching 11 bases. In DNA form, the CDR3 reads TGTGCCAGCAGCGTAGGTCCCCTTTTAGCGGGGGGGCCTGAAGATACGCAGTATTTT. It encodes CASSVGPLLAGGPEDTQYF.